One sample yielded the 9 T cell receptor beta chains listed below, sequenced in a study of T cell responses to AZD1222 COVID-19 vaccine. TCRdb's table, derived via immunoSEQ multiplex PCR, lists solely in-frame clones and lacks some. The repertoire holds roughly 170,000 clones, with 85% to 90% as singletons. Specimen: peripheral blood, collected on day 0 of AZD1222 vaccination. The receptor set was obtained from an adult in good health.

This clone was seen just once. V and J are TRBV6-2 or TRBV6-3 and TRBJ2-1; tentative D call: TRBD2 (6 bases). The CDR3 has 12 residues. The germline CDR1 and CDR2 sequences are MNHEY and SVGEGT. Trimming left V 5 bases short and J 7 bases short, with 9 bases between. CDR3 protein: CASSPGGNEQFF. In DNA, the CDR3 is TGTGCCAGCAGTCCCGGAGGGAATGAGCAGTTCTTC.

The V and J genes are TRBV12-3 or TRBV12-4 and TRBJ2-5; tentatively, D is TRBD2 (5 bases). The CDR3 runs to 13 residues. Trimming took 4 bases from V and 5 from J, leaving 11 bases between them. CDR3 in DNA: TGTGCCAGCAGTTATTCGGGATGGGAGACCCAGTACTTC. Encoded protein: CASSYSGWETQYF.

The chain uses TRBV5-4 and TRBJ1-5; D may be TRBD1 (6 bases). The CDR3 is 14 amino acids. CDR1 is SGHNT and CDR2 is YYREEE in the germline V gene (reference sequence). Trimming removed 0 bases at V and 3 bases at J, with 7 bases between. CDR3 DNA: TGTGCCAGCAGCTTGGGGGGGCTCAATCAGCCCCAGCATTTT. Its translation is CASSLGGLNQPQHF.

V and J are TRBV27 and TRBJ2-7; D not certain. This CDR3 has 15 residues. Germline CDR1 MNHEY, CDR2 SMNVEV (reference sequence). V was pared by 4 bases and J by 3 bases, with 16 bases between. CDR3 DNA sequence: TGTGCCAGCAGTTCACGGACCGGGCCATTCTACGAGCAGTACTTC. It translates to CASSSRTGPFYEQYF.

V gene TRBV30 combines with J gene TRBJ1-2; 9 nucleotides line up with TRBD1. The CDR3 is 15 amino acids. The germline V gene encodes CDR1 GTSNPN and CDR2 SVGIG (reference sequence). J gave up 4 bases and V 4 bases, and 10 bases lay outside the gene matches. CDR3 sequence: CAWTADRGVSYGYTF. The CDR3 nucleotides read TGTGCCTGGACTGCGGACAGGGGAGTAAGCTATGGCTACACCTTC.

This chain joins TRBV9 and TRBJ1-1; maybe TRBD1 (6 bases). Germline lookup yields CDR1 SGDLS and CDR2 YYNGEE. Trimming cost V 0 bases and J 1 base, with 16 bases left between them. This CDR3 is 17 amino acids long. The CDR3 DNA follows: TGTGCCAGCAGCGTAGCAGGGGACCGCAGGGGGAACACTGAAGCTTTCTTT. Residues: CASSVAGDRRGNTEAFF.

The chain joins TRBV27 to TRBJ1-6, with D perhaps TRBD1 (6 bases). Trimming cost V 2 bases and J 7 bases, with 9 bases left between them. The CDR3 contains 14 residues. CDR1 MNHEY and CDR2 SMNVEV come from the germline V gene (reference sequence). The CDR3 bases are TGTGCCAGCAGTTTAGGACAGAAAAATTCACCCCTCCACTTT. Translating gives CASSLGQKNSPLHF.

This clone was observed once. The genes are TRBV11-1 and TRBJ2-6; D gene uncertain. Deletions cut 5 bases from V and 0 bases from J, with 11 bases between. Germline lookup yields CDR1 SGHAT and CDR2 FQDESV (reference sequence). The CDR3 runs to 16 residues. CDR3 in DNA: TGTGCCAGCAGCGACGTAGCAGGCTCTGGGGCCAACGTCCTGACTTTC. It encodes CASSDVAGSGANVLTF. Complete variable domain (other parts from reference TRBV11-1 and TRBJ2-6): EAEVAQSPRYKITEKSQAVAFWCDPISGHATLYWYRQILGQGPELLVQFQDESVVDDSQLPKDRFSAERLKGVDSTLKIQPAELGDSAMYLCASSDVAGSGANVLTFGAGSRLTVL.

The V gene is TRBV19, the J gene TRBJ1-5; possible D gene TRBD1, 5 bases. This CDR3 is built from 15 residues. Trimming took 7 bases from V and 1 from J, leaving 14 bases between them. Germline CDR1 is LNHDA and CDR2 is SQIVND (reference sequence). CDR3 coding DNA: TGTGCCAGTACCCTCGACAGTTTGAGCAATCAGCCCCAGCATTTT. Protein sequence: CASTLDSLSNQPQHF.